This T cell receptor beta chain was recorded in a study of siplizumab effects on memory and regulatory T cells. Study results and limitations: Many proliferating CD4+ or CD8+ clones remained unclassified. Roughly 75-96% of them could not be assigned either a naive or a memory phenotype. Proliferating siplizumab-culture Treg suppressive function went unconfirmed. Controls showed an average of approximately 25% Treg-derived mappable alloreactive CD4+ clones, while siplizumab showed about 69%.

Regarding this clone: Its cognate antigen is unknown.

The assay looked at some 10^5 TCR templates in each sample. Profiled with immunoSEQ multiplex PCR; TCRdb holds only in-frame clones, not every one. The data hold approximately 65,000 clones, with about 80% observed a single time. Trimming took 6 bases from V and 0 from J; bases not matched to a gene: 11. Germline loops: CDR1 SQVTM, CDR2 ANQGSEA. The CDR3 runs to 16 residues. The gene calls are TRBV29-1 and TRBJ2-1, with 7 bases aligning to TRBD1. Sequenced sample: memory CD4+ T cells sorted from blood. This receptor was obtained from a human donor in good health. CDR3 DNA: TGCAGCGTAATTAGACAGGGTGGAAGCTCCTACAATGAGCAGTTCTTC. Protein product: CSVIRQGGSSYNEQFF.